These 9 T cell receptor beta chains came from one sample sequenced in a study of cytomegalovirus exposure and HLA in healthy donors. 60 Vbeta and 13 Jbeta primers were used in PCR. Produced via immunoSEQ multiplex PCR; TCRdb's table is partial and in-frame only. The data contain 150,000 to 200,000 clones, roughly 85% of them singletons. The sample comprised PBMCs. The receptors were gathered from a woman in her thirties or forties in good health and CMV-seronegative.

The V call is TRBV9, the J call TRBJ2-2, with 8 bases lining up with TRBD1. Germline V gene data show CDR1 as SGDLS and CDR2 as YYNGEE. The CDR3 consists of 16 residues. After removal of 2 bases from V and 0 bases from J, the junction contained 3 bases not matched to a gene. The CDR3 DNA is TGTGCCAGCAGCGTCGGACAGGGCGCGAACACCGGGGAGCTGTTTTTT. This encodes CASSVGQGANTGELFF.

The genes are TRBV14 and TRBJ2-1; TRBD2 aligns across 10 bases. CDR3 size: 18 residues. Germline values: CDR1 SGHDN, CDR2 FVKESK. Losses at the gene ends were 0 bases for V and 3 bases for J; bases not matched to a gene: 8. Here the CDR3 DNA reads TGTGCCAGCAGCCAAGAAGAATTTCCTAGCGGGAGCTACAATGAGCAGTTCTTC. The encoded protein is CASSQEEFPSGSYNEQFF.

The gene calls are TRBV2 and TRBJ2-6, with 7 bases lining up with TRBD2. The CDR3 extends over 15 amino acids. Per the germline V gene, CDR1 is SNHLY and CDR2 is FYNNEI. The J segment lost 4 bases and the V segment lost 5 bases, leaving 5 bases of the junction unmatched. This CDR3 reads CASSTGGTGANVLTF. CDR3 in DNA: TGTGCCAGCAGTACCGGGGGGACCGGGGCCAACGTCCTGACTTTC.

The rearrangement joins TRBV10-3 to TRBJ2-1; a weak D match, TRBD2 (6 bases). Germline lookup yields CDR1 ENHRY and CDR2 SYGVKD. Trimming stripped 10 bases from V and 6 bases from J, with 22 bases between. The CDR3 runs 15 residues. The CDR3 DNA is TGTGCCACCCACCTGGGACTCTCCAGGACCAATGAGCAGTTCTTC. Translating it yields CATHLGLSRTNEQFF.

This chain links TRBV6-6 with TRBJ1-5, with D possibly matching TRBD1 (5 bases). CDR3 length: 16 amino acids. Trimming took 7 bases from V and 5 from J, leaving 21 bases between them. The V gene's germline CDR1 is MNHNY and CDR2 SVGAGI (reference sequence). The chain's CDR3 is CASTLGAGWGDQPQHF. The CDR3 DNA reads TGTGCCAGCACTCTAGGAGCCGGCTGGGGCGATCAGCCCCAGCATTTT.

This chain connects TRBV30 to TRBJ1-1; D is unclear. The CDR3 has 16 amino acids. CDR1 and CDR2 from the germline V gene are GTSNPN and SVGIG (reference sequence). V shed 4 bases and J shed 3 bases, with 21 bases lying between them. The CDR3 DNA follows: TGTGCCTGGATTTTTGGACTTTCGAACGGGGACACTGAAGCTTTCTTT. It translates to CAWIFGLSNGDTEAFF.

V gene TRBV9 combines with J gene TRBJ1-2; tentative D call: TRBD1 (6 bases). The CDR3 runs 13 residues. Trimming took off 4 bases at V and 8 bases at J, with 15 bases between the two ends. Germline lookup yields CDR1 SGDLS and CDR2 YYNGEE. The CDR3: CASSLDGRGGYTF. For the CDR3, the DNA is TGTGCCAGCAGCCTAGATGGAAGGGGGGGCTACACCTTC.

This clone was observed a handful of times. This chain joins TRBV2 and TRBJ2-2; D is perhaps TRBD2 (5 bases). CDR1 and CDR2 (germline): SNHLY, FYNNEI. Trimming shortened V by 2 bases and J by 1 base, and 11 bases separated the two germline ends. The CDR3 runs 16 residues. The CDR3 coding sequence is TGTGCCAGCAGTGAACTGAGCGGTGGGAACACCGGGGAGCTGTTTTTT. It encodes CASSELSGGNTGELFF.

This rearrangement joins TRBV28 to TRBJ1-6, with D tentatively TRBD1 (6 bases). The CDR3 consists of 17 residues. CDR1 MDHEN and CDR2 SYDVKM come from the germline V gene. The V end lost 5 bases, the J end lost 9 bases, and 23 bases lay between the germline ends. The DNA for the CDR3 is TGTGCCAGCAGTCCCAGTACAGGACTCCGAGGGGGTTCACCCCTCCACTTT. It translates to CASSPSTGLRGGSPLHF.